This T cell receptor (beta chain) came from a study of T cell responses to AZD1222 COVID-19 vaccine (dated by TCRdb to the early 2020s). About the full investigation: Because spike-specific TCR depth and breadth did not differ between the two schedules, AZD1222 recipients who got a second dose at roughly 4 weeks were pooled with those who got a second dose at roughly 12 weeks. A total of 230 to 250 trial participants underwent TCR sequencing, of whom 207 received two doses of AZD1222 and some 26 received two doses of the MenACWY control vaccine. Trial participants were enrolled into age subgroups of 18-55, 56-69 and 70-plus years, which contained 148, 28 and 57 TCR-sequenced participants, respectively.

In the case of this clone: Its target antigen remains unknown. Base qualities are not at hand, and no much larger clone is one base apart.

Study-wide conclusions, independent of this receptor: Because no day 14 peak-response samples were available, repertoires were characterized only after the peak T cell response. The 56-69-year group was small, and its depth increase did not reach significance, likely because of low power. CD4 TCRs associated with the vaccine covered the entire spike protein, and the dominant responses were in regions 160-218 and 743-854. Conclusions about previously exposed vaccinees are limited because only five to seven AZD1222 recipients were SARS-CoV-2 seropositive at baseline. Most participants were white British and females outnumbered males, and the authors suggested that clonal diversity may have been underestimated. Reportedly, almost half of the unique spike-specific TCRs recognized epitopes lying outside the regions that are mutated in the B.1.351 and B.1.1.7 variants. A significant rise in spike-specific TCR breadth and depth was observed after two AZD1222 doses relative to day 0 and relative to MenACWY recipients.

The CDR3 regions of human TCRbeta chains were subjected to immunosequencing. Processing in the source paper ran as follows. TCRs in the repertoires were compared against a reference library of SARS-CoV-2-specific TCRs that had been generated with the MIRA antigen-specificity platform. Breadth was defined as the fraction of unique TCRs that were SARS-CoV-2-associated, and depth was defined as the fraction of total T cells that were SARS-CoV-2-associated. Using the MIRA data, each spike-specific TCR was mapped to the spike region that the TCR reacts to and placed in a CD4 or CD8 class. Log10-transformed breadth and depth values were compared by one-way ANOVA with Sidak's multiple comparisons tests. TCRdb carries this immuneACCESS record with in-frame sequences only. Its versions omit some clonotypes, under half of them owing to an unresolved V gene in the studies checked, with the rest unexplained. V and J calls and clone size are those listed in that table; D and trimming were worked out from the DNA. For this sample the table gives approximately 73,000 clones, of which 82% were detected only once. The ten most abundant clones make up about 3.1% of the sample.

Including cysteine and phenylalanine, the CDR3 has 15 amino acids. The only DNA kept is the CDR3, 45 bases in frame from the first base. CDR1 and CDR2, per the germline V gene (reference sequence), are LGHDT and YNNKEL. V lost 2 bases and J lost 1 base; the stretch between them is 9 bases long. The time point label here, explained by the study, means: baseline before first vaccination. Vaccinee samples were obtained from the UK trials COV001 and COV002, which included a single-blind randomized controlled phase 2/3 trial of AZD1222 (ChAdOx1 nCoV-19) in healthy adults. For TCRbeta chain sequencing, PBMC samples were collected from trial participants at day 0 and at day 28 after the second dose.

The source is an adult in good health. The chain was built from TRBV3-1 (or the pseudogene TRBV3-2) and TRBJ1-3; the D segment cannot be called with confidence. Source: peripheral blood, taken on day 0 of AZD1222 vaccination. The CDR3 protein: CASSQRGLSGNTIYF. The sequenced DNA is TGTGCCAGCAGCCAACGCGGGCTATCTGGAAACACCATATATTTT.